This entry concerns a single T cell receptor (beta chain). As yet, its antigen is unknown. These data belong to a study of identical twins. Through template switching, a universal primer site was introduced, and the cDNA contained unique molecular identifiers. TCRdb redid the calling of the 5' RACE reads with MiXCR, one entry per CDR3 protein. The sample shows 240,000 or so distinct CDR3 sequences, over 9.5% of them seen only once. The germline V gene has CDR1 SGHVS and CDR2 FNYEAQ. V dropped 6 bases and J dropped 5 bases, with 10 bases sitting between them. This CDR3 is 12 amino acids long. Healthy Caucasian individuals made up all the donors. Study-wide points: Fewer insertions characterized abundant cord blood beta clonotypes, whereas memory repertoires showed none.

This sample was shared with a second study, whose subject was yellow fever vaccine responses in identical twins.

This receptor was obtained from a woman aged 18-29 years in good health. Sample: memory (CD45RO+) T cells sorted from blood. The chain uses TRBV7-6 and TRBJ2-5; D is ambiguous. DNA for the CDR3: TGTGCCAGCAGTCAACCCGCGGAGACCCAGTACTTC. Amino acids: CASSQPAETQYF.